This record covers a single T cell receptor (beta chain). Its antigen remains unidentified. Clones were read by immunoSEQ multiplex PCR, and TCRdb kept only the in-frame ones, dropping some. The sample holds 90,000 to 150,000 clones; more than 75% are singletons and the top ten take 3.5% to 4.5%. The CDR3 length is 14 residues. Germline CDR1 and CDR2: SQVTM and ANQGSEA. V shed 0 bases and J shed 2 bases, with 10 bases lying between them. This sample stems from a study of T cell responses to AZD1222 COVID-19 vaccine. Study-wide results and caveats: It should be noted that donors were predominantly white British and more often female, and clonal diversity was possibly underestimated. Sampling captured repertoires only after the peak T cell response. Spike-specific TCR depth and breadth grew after two AZD1222 doses. Regions 160-218 and 743-854 dominated among vaccine-associated CD4 TCRs spanning spike.

The starting material was peripheral blood, obtained on day 0 of AZD1222 vaccination. This sequence joins TRBV29-1 and TRBJ1-2, with D hard to call. The origin of this receptor is an adult in good health. Here the CDR3 DNA reads TGCAGCGTTGAAGACCCCGACGGAAACTATGGCTACACCTTC. Translating it yields CSVEDPDGNYGYTF.